Following are 3 T cell receptor beta chains from one sample sequenced in a study of cytomegalovirus exposure and HLA in healthy donors. The study ran its PCR with 60 Vbeta and 13 Jbeta primers. Profiled with immunoSEQ multiplex PCR; TCRdb holds only in-frame clones, not every one. This sample has more than 100,000 clones, with approximately 78% found just once. Sequenced sample: PBMCs. These receptor sequences come from a woman between 50 and 59 years old in good health and CMV-seropositive.

The V gene is TRBV7-9, the J gene TRBJ1-6; no definite D call. There are 13 residues in the CDR3. Germline CDR1 reads SEHNR; CDR2 reads FQNEAQ (reference sequence). V lost 5 bases and J lost 7, with 9 bases in between. In nucleotides, the CDR3 is TGTGCCAGCAGCCTGCAGCGAAATTCACCCCTCCACTTT. Translated: CASSLQRNSPLHF.

The rearrangement uses TRBV18 and TRBJ1-1; a weak D match, TRBD1 (6 bases). The CDR3 consists of 14 residues. Germline V gene data show CDR1 as KGHSH and CDR2 as LQKENI. Trimming cost V 4 bases and J 6 bases, with 15 bases left between them. Written as DNA, the CDR3 is TGTGCCAGCTCACAAGCGGTAGGGGGAGCTGAAGCTTTCTTT. The encoded protein is CASSQAVGGAEAFF.

The chain employs TRBV2 and TRBJ1-4; a weak D match, TRBD1 (6 bases). The germline CDR1 and CDR2 sequences are SNHLY and FYNNEI. V was pared by 8 bases and J by 8 bases, with 15 bases between. This CDR3 comprises 13 residues. CDR3 sequence reads: CASCFGGREKLFF. Here the CDR3 DNA reads TGTGCCAGCTGCTTCGGGGGGCGAGAAAAACTGTTTTTT.